These T cell receptor beta chains were read from a single sample in a study of cytomegalovirus exposure and HLA in healthy donors. TCRdb's table, derived via immunoSEQ multiplex PCR, lists solely in-frame clones and lacks some. The sample holds 120,000 to 150,000 clones, over 65% seen once. Material: PBMCs. The origin of the receptors is a woman in her 30s in good health and CMV-seronegative. Both conserved end residues are part of each CDR3. The D gene is left open where the match is weak. Clone size is given for some rows only: seen once, a few or many times, or a class if the clone is expanded.

NA,NA,TRBV2,TRBJ2-7,TGTGCCAGCAGCCTACTGCTACTTGGCTACGAGCAGTACTTC,CASSLLLLGYEQYF
TRBD2,NA,TRBV7-8,TRBJ2-2,TGTGCCAGCAGCTGGGGGACTAGCGGGGGGGTCACCGGGGAGCTGTTTTTT,CASSWGTSGGVTGELFF
NA,NA,TRBV6-1,TRBJ1-6,TGTGCCAGCAGTGGTGTTAGAAATTCACCCCTCCACTTT,CASSGVRNSPLHF
NA,NA,TRBV28,TRBJ1-1,TGTGCCAGCAGTCCGGGAGGGGTCACTGAAGCTTTCTTT,CASSPGGVTEAFF
NA,NA,TRBV30,TRBJ2-7,TGTGCCTGGGCGTTTCACTACGAGCAGTACTTC,CAWAFHYEQYF
NA,NA,TRBV4-2,TRBJ2-3,TGTGCCAGCAGCCATCAAAACAGTGGGAGCACAGATACGCAGTATTTT,CASSHQNSGSTDTQYF
NA,few,TRBV6-5,TRBJ1-1,TGTGCCAGCAGTTACGCGGTGGGCACTGAAGCTTTCTTT,CASSYAVGTEAFF
NA,NA,TRBV5-6,TRBJ2-7,TGTGCCAGCCAGTACGGGGTTTACGAGCAGTACTTC,CASQYGVYEQYF
TRBD1,NA,TRBV4-1,TRBJ1-1,TGCGCCAGCAGCCCGCCGTATGGACAGGGGGTGGAAACTGAAGCTTTCTTT,CASSPPYGQGVETEAFF
NA,few,TRBV7-2,TRBJ2-3,TGTGCCAGCAGCTCTCTTTCTAGCACAGATACGCAGTATTTT,CASSSLSSTDTQYF
TRBD1,NA,TRBV7-3,TRBJ2-5,TGTGCCAGCAGCTTCGGACAGGGGTCGACCCAGTACTTC,CASSFGQGSTQYF
NA,NA,TRBV19,TRBJ2-6,TGTGCCAGTAGTTGGGTGTCAGGTCAAAACGTCCTGACTTTC,CASSWVSGQNVLTF
NA,NA,TRBV7-6,TRBJ2-1,TGTGCCAGCAGCTTAGGGTTTGCGGGCCGGTACAATGAGCAGTTCTTC,CASSLGFAGRYNEQFF
NA,NA,TRBV28,TRBJ1-3,TGTGCCAGCAGTGCCCGCAGGGGCCTCGCTGGAAACACCATATATTTT,CASSARRGLAGNTIYF
NA,NA,TRBV21-1,TRBJ1-4,TGTGCCAGCAGCAAAAATTCGGCCTGGGGGAGGGATCCTAATGAAAAACTGTTTTTT,CASSKNSAWGRDPNEKLFF
TRBD1,NA,TRBV9,TRBJ1-4,TGTGCCAGCAGCCAATCGATTTACAGGGGGGATGAAAAACTGTTTTTT,CASSQSIYRGDEKLFF
TRBD1,NA,TRBV12-5,TRBJ1-2,TGTGCTAGTGGTTTAGCAAGACAGGGCTCCTCTGGCTACACCTTC,CASGLARQGSSGYTF
NA,NA,TRBV19,TRBJ2-3,TGTGCCAGTAGTACTAGACTAGTATCCGATACGCAGTATTTT,CASSTRLVSDTQYF
NA,NA,TRBV28,TRBJ2-3,TGTGCCAGCAGATCCGGAGGAGATACGCAGTATTTT,CASRSGGDTQYF
NA,NA,TRBV6-1,TRBJ2-5,TGTGCCAGCACTGAGGGGCCGCCAAGGTGGACCCAGTACTTC,CASTEGPPRWTQYF
TRBD2,NA,TRBV9,TRBJ2-2,TGTGCCAGCAGCGTATCACTAGCGGGCATGGGGACCGGGGAGCTGTTTTTT,CASSVSLAGMGTGELFF
NA,NA,TRBV14,TRBJ2-3,TGTGCCAGCAGCCAAGATAGTCGTACGCAGTATTTT,CASSQDSRTQYF
TRBD2,few,TRBV2,TRBJ2-4,TGTGCCAGCAGTGTTCTAGCGGGGGCCGTACGTCCCATTCAGTACTTC,CASSVLAGAVRPIQYF
NA,NA,TRBV5-4,TRBJ1-2,TGTGCCAGCAGCCCCGGCGGGTTTAGTAACTATGGCTACACCTTC,CASSPGGFSNYGYTF
NA,NA,TRBV5-6,TRBJ1-2,TGTGCCAGCAGCGACAGCTACTATGGCTACACCTTC,CASSDSYYGYTF
NA,NA,TRBV2,TRBJ2-1,TGTGCCAGCAGGCGGGTCGACAATGAGCAGTTCTTC,CASRRVDNEQFF
NA,NA,TRBV7-8,TRBJ2-5,TGTGCCAGCAGCTTAGGTAGAGTAACGGAGACCCAGTACTTC,CASSLGRVTETQYF
TRBD1,NA,TRBV19,TRBJ1-5,TGTGCCAGTAGTAGGACAGGTCCGAGCAATCAGCCCCAGCATTTT,CASSRTGPSNQPQHF
TRBD2,NA,TRBV4-2,TRBJ2-5,TGTGCCAGCAGCCAATCTCCCCCCCGCGGGGGGGCCACGGAGACCCAGTACTTC,CASSQSPPRGGATETQYF
TRBD1,NA,TRBV19,TRBJ2-2,TGTGCCAGTAGTACTGGGACAGGGGGCGCGAACACCGGGGAGCTGTTTTTT,CASSTGTGGANTGELFF
TRBD1,NA,TRBV7-3,TRBJ2-3,TGTGCCAGCAGCTTGGGCAGGGGGCAGGTTACGCAGTATTTT,CASSLGRGQVTQYF
TRBD1,NA,TRBV7-9,TRBJ2-7,TGTGCCAGCAGCTTAGCAGACAGGGATCACGAGCAGTACTTC,CASSLADRDHEQYF
TRBD2,NA,TRBV28,TRBJ2-1,TGTGCCAGCCCACCTGGACTAGCGTACAATGAGCAGTTCTTC,CASPPGLAYNEQFF